Listed here is a single T cell receptor beta chain. The antigen is unknown. CDR1 is SGHTA, CDR2 FQGNSA, per germline. CDR3 length equals 17 residues. V was shortened by 5 bases and J by 4 bases, with 23 bases between the two germline ends. TCRdb fed the 5' RACE reads into MiXCR, producing one record per CDR3 protein. The sample holds around 440,000 distinct CDR3 sequences, about 20% seen once. The data belong to a study of T-cell memory formation after mild COVID-19. Overall study results and limits: Clones contracting across day 15 to 85 had a balanced CD4/CD8 profile; later expanding clones leaned CD4+.

Sequences were obtained from PBMCs or a T cell subset sorted from them (not recorded which). This rearrangement joins TRBV7-2 to TRBJ1-2, with D perhaps TRBD1 (6 bases). The receptor was derived from an adult woman who had mild COVID-19 (a few samples of this study predate the infection). Cell type and time point are not known. CDR3 region: CASSPHGTAGAIYGYTF. DNA for the CDR3: TGTGCCAGCAGCCCACACGGAACAGCAGGGGCCATCTATGGCTACACCTTC.